One and the same sample provided the 5 T cell receptor beta chains below, sequenced in a study of T cell changes during pregnancy in multiple sclerosis. Produced via immunoSEQ multiplex PCR; TCRdb's table is partial and in-frame only. The sample lists over 80,000 clones, around 95% seen once, with around 1.4% in the top ten. The sample was peripheral blood, taken in the third trimester of pregnancy. These receptors were collected from a female donor in good health, enrolled as a control in a pregnancy study.

The V and J genes are TRBV5-6 and TRBJ2-4, with 10 bases that match TRBD1. Germline values: CDR1 SGHDT, CDR2 YYEEEE. The CDR3 is made up of 15 amino acids. With V trimmed by 3 bases and J by 4 bases, 4 bases remained unmatched. CDR3 nucleotides: TGTGCCAGCAGCTATGACAGGGGGCCTAAAAACATTCAGTACTTC. It is translated as CASSYDRGPKNIQYF. Using reference TRBV5-6 and TRBJ2-4 for the parts outside the CDR3, the full variable domain is DAGVTQSPTHLIKTRGQQVTLRCSPKSGHDTVSWYQQALGQGPQFIFQYYEEEERQRGNFPDRFSGHQFPNYSSELNVNALLLGDSALYLCASSYDRGPKNIQYFGAGTRLSVL.

In this sample, this clone turned up a few times. This chain uses TRBV6-5 with TRBJ1-2, with TRBD1 matching over 8 bases. The CDR3 spans 14 residues. The V gene end was trimmed by 0 bases and the J gene end by 8 bases; junction bases not matched to a gene: 5. Germline CDR1 and CDR2: MNHEY and SVGAGI. CDR3 bases: TGTGCCAGCAGTTACTCGATGTCAGGGGGCGGCTACACCTTC. Residues: CASSYSMSGGGYTF.

The chain combines TRBV2 with TRBJ2-2; no firm D call. Germline V gives CDR1 SNHLY, CDR2 FYNNEI. V lost 6 bases and J 4 bases, leaving 12 bases between the germline ends. This CDR3 comprises 14 residues. The CDR3 here is CASRELDFTGELFF. CDR3 coding DNA: TGTGCCAGCAGAGAGCTAGATTTCACCGGGGAGCTGTTTTTT. Full variable domain (rest looked up from reference TRBV2 and TRBJ2-2): EPEVTQTPSHQVTQMGQEVILRCVPISNHLYFYWYRQILGQKVEFLVSFYNNEISEKSEIFDDQFSVERPDGSNFTLKIRSTKLEDSAMYFCASRELDFTGELFFGEGSRLTVL.

This rearrangement joins TRBV7-2 to TRBJ2-7; 8 bases are shared with TRBD2. Germline CDR1 and CDR2: SGHTA and FQGNSA. Losses at the gene ends were 5 bases for V and 6 bases for J; bases not matched to a gene: 9. This CDR3 comprises 14 residues. CDR3 in amino acids: CASSPQREPSEQYF. CDR3 nucleotides: TGTGCCAGCAGCCCCCAGCGGGAGCCGAGCGAGCAGTACTTC.

V gene TRBV19 combines with J gene TRBJ2-7, with 7 bases lining up with TRBD1. Trimming at V came to 3 bases and at J to 5 bases, leaving 16 bases not matched to a gene. Germline loops: CDR1 LNHDA, CDR2 SQIVND (reference sequence). This CDR3 spans 17 amino acids. The CDR3 protein is CASSILPGQTSVHEQYF. The DNA of the CDR3 is TGTGCCAGTAGTATCCTCCCGGGACAGACCTCGGTCCACGAGCAGTACTTC.